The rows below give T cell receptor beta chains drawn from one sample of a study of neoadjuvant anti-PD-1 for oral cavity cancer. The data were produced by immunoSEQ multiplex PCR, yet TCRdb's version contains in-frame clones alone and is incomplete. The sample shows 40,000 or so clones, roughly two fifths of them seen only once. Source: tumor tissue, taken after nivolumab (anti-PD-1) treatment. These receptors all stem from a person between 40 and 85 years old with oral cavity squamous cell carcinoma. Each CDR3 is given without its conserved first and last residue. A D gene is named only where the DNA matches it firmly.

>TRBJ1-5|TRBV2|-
ASSPGASQPQH
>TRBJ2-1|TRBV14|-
ASSRPGTLGRYNEQF
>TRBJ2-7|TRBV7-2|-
ASSLGPAGEQY
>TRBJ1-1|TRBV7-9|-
ASSLDPGRGTEAF
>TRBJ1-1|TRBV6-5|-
ASSRLNTEAF
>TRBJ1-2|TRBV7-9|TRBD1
ASSFSGQGVFVYT
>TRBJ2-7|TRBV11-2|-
ASSLGATDLPYEQY
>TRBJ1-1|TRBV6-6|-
ASSSGGGRDTEAF
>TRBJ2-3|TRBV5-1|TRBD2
ASSFSGGITLSTDTQY
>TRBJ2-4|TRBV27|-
ASSSPGLAKNIQY
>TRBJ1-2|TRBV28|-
ASSLNFRASGYT
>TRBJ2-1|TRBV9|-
ASSVATNEQF
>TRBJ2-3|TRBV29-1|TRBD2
SLPGLAGNTQY
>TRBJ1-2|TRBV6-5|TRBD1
ASRMTGSDYGYT
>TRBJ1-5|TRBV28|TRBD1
ASSLSQGAGRNQPQH
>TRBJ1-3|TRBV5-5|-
ASSFRLTGNTIY
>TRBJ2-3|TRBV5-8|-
ASSLPWGTDTQY
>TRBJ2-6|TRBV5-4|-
ASSLVWGSGANVLT
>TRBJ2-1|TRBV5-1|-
ASSSTLAGREQF
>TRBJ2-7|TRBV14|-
ASSQEPGSYEQY
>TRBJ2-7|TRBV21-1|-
ASSKSRQADVDEQY
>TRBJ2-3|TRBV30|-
AWSKDYGNYRTDTQY
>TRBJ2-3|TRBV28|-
ASAFVSGTDTQY
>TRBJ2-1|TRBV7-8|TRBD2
ASSSGMGLENEQF
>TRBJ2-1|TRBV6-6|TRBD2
ATSTGAGEGNEQF
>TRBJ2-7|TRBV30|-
AWSHSYEQY
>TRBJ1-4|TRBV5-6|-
ASSWGRRGNEKLF
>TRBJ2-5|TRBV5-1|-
ASSYNRGAETQY
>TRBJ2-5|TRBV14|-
ASSRGWRAAMGTQY
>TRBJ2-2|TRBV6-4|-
ASSDPNTGELF
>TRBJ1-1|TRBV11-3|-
ASSLDYNTEAF
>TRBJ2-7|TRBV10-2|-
ASSESSSEQY
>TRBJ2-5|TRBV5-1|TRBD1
ASSIEPTGLQETQY
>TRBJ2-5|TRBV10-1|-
ARLHAGRPLQETQY
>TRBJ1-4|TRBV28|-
ASSVRKNEKLF
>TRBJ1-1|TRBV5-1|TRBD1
ASSIRTGGASRTEAF
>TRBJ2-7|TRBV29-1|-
SVEGSYEQY
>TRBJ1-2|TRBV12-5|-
ASVASPGPINYGYT
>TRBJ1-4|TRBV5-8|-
ASSLGQREKLF